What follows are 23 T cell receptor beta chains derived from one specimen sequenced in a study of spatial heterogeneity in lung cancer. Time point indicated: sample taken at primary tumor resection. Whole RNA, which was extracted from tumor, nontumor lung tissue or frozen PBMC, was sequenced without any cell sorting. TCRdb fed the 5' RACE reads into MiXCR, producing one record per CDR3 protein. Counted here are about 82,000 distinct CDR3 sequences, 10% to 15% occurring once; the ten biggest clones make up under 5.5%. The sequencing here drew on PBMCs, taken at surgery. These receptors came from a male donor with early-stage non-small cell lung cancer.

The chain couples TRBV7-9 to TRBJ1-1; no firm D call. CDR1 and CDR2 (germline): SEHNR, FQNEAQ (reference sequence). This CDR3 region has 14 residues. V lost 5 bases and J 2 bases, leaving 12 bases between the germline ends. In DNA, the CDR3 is TGTGCCAGCAGCCCGCCCCGACTTAACACTGAAGCTTTCTTT. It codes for CASSPPRLNTEAFF. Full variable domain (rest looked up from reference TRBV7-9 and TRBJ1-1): DTGVSQNPRHKITKRGQNVTFRCDPISEHNRLYWYRQTLGQGPEFLTYFQNEAQLEKSRLLSDRFSAERPKGSFSTLEIQRTEQGDSAMYLCASSPPRLNTEAFFGQGTRLTVV.

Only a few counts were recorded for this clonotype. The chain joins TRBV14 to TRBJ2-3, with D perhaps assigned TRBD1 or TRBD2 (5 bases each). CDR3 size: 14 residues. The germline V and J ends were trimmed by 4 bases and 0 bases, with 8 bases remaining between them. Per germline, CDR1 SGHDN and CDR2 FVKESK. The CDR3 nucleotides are TGTGCCAGCAGCCCGGGGCTTAGCACAGATACGCAGTATTTT. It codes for CASSPGLSTDTQYF.

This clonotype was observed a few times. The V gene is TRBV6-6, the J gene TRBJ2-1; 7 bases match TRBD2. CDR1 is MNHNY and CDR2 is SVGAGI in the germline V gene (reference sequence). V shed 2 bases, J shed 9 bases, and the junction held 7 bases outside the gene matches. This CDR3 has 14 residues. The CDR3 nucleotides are TGTGCCAGCAGTTACCCTGCAGGGAGGGTTGAGCAGTTCTTC. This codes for CASSYPAGRVEQFF.

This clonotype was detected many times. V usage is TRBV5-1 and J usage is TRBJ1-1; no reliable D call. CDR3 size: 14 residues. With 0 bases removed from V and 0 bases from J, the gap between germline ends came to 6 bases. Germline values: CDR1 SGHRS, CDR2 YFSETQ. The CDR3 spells CASSLDGLNTEAFF. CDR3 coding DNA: TGCGCCAGCAGCTTGGACGGATTGAACACTGAAGCTTTCTTT. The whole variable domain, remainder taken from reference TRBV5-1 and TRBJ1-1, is KAGVTQTPRYLIKTRGQQVTLSCSPISGHRSVSWYQQTPGQGLQFLFEYFSETQRNKGNFPGRFSGRQFSNSRSEMNVSTLELGDSALYLCASSLDGLNTEAFFGQGTRLTVV.

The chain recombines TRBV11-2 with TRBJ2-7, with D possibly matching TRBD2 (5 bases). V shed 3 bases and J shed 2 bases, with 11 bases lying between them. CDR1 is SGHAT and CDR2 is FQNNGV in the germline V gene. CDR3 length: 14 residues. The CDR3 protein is CASSLSYGAYEQYF. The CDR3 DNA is TGTGCCAGCAGCTTGTCTTACGGGGCCTACGAGCAGTACTTC. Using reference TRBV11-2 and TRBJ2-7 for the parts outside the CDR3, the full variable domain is EAGVAQSPRYKIIEKRQSVAFWCNPISGHATLYWYQQILGQGPKLLIQFQNNGVVDDSQLPKDRFSAERLKGVDSTLKIQPAKLEDSAVYLCASSLSYGAYEQYFGPGTRLTVT.

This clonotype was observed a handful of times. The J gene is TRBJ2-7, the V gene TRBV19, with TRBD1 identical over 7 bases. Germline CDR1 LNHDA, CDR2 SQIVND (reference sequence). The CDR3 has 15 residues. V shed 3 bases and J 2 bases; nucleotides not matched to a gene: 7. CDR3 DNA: TGTGCCAGTAGTATTAGGACAGGTCCAGCCTACGAGCAGTACTTC. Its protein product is CASSIRTGPAYEQYF.

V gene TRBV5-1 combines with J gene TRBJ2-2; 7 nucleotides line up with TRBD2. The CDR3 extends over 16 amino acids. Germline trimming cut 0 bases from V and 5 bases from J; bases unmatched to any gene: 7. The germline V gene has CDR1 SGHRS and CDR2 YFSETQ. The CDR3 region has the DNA TGCGCCAGCAGCTTGGGGGCGGGAGAGCGGACCGGGGAGCTGTTTTTT. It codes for CASSLGAGERTGELFF.

The CDR3 nucleotides are TGCAGTGCTAGAGATAAGAATAGAAATGAGCAGTTCTTC. Its protein is CSARDKNRNEQFF. V and J are TRBV20-1 and TRBJ2-1, with D unclear. CDR3 length: 13 residues. V was pared by 0 bases and J by 7 bases, with 10 bases between. Germline CDR1 is DFQATT and CDR2 is SNEGSKA (reference sequence).

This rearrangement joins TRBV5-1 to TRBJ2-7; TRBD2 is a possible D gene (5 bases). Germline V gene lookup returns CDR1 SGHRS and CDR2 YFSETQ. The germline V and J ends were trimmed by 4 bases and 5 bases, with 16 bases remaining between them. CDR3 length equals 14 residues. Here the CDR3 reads CASSAWGEYHEQYF. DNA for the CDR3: TGCGCCAGCAGCGCCTGGGGAGAGTACCACGAGCAGTACTTC.

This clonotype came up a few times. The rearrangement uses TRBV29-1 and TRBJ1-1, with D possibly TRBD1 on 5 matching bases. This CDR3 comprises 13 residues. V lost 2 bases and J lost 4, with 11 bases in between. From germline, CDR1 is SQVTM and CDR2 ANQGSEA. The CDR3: CSVELFGGTEAFF. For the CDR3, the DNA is TGCAGCGTTGAACTCTTCGGGGGCACTGAAGCTTTCTTT.

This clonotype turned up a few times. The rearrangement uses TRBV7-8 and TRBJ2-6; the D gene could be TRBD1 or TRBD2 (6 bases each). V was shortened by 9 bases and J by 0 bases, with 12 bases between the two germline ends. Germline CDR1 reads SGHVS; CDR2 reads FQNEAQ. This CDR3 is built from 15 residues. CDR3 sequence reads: CASGRGPSGANVLTF. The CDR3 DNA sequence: TGTGCCAGTGGCCGGGGGCCCTCTGGGGCCAACGTCCTGACTTTC.

Written as DNA, the CDR3 is TGTGCCAGTAGTACCCACCCCGGGACACCCTACGAGCAGTACTTC. This sequence encodes CASSTHPGTPYEQYF. The J gene is TRBJ2-7, the V gene TRBV19; D perhaps matches TRBD1 (6 bases). V lost 4 bases and J lost 2, with 15 bases in between. This CDR3 is built from 15 residues. Germline V gives CDR1 LNHDA, CDR2 SQIVND (reference sequence).

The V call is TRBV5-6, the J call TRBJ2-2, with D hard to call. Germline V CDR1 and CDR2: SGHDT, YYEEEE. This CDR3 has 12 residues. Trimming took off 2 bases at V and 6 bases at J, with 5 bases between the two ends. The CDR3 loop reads CASSLIPGELFF. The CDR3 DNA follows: TGTGCCAGCAGCTTAATCCCCGGGGAGCTGTTTTTT.

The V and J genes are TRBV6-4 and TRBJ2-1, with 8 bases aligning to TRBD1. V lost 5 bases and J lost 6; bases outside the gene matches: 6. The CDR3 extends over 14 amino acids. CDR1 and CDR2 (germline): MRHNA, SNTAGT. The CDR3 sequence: CASSPGDRINEQFF. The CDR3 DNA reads TGTGCCAGCAGTCCTGGGGACAGGATCAATGAGCAGTTCTTC.

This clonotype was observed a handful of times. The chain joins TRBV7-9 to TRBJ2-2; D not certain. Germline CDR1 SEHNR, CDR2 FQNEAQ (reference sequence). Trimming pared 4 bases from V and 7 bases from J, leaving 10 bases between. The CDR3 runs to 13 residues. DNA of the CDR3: TGTGCCAGCAGCTCCTCGACCTACGGGGAGCTGTTTTTT. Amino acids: CASSSSTYGELFF.

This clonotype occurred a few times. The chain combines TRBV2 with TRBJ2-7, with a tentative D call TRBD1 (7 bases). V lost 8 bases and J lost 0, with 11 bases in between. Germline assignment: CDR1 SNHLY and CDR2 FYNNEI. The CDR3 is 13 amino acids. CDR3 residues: CASAGQPSYEQYF. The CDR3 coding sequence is TGTGCCAGCGCGGGACAGCCCTCCTACGAGCAGTACTTC.

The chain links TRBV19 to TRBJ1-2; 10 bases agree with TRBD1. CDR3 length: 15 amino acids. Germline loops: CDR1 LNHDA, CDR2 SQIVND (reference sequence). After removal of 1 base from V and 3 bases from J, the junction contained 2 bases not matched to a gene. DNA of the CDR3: TGTGCCAGTAGTATAGCCGGGACAGGGGACTATGGCTACACCTTC. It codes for CASSIAGTGDYGYTF.

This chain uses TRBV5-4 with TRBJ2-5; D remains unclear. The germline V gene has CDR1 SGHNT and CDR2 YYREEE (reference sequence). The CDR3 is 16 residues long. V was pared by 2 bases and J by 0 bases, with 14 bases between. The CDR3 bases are TGTGCCAGCAGCTTCAAAATTATCGAAGACCAAGAGACCCAGTACTTC. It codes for CASSFKIIEDQETQYF.

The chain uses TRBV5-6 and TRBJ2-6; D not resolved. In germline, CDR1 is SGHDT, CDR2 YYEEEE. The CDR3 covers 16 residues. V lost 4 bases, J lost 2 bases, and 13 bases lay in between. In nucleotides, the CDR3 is TGTGCCAGCAGCCCCGGTTCCGCGGCTGGGGCCAACGTCCTGACTTTC. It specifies CASSPGSAAGANVLTF.

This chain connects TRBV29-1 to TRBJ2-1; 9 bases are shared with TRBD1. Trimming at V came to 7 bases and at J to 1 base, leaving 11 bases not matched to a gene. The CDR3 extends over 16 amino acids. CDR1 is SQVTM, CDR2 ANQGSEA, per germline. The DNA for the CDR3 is TGCAGCGGCCTACTTTGGACAGGGGAGTCCTACAATGAGCAGTTCTTC. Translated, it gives CSGLLWTGESYNEQFF.

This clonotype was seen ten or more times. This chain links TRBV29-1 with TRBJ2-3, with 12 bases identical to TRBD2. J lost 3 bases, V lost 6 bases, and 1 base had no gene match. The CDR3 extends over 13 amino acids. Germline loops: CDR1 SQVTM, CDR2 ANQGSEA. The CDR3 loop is CSVTSGGTDTQYF. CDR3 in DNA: TGCAGCGTCACTAGCGGGGGGACAGATACGCAGTATTTT.

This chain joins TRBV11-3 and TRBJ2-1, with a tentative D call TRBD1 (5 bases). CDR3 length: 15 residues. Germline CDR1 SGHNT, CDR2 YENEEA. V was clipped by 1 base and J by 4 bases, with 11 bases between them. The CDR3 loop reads CASSLGTAGYNEQFF. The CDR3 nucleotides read TGTGCCAGCAGCTTAGGAACAGCAGGGTACAATGAGCAGTTCTTC.

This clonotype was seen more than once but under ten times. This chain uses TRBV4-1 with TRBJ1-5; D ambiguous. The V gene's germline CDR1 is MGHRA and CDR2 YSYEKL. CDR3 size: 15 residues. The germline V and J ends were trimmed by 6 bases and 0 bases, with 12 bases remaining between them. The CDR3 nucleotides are TGCGCCAGCAGGTTCAGTTTATATAGCAATCAGCCCCAGCATTTT. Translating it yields CASRFSLYSNQPQHF.